This entry lists 17 T cell receptor beta chains sequenced from one sample in a study of blood T cells in healthy people across ages. A J-beta primer mix and a sample-barcoded 5' primer were used in a second PCR of roughly 7 to 12 cycles. In TCRdb, the 5' RACE reads were re-called with MiXCR into one record per CDR3 protein. The table records hundreds of thousands of distinct CDR3 sequences, around 27% of them present only once. In addition, the sample was reused for a study of T cells of mothers and their children.

The specimen sequenced was blood. These receptors were taken from a boy younger than 10 in good health.

This chain uses TRBV19 with TRBJ2-1; D may be TRBD1 or TRBD2 (5 bases each). Trimming stripped 9 bases from V and 2 bases from J, with 14 bases between. The CDR3 is 14 residues long. The germline CDR1 and CDR2 sequences are LNHDA and SQIVND (reference sequence). CDR3 bases: TGTGCCAGGAGGTGGGGGTCGCCCTACAATGAGCAGTTCTTC. The encoded protein is CARRWGSPYNEQFF.

In its sample, this clonotype was seen a few times. The V gene is TRBV18, the J gene TRBJ2-2, with a tentative D call TRBD2 (5 bases). The CDR3 is made up of 15 amino acids. V lost 4 bases, J lost 5 bases, and 14 bases lay in between. Germline CDR1 reads KGHSH; CDR2 reads LQKENI. DNA of the CDR3: TGTGCCAGCTCACGAATACTCACGGGGACCGGGGAGCTGTTTTTT. Translated, it gives CASSRILTGTGELFF.

The rearrangement links TRBV29-1 to TRBJ2-5; 7 bases match TRBD1. The V gene's germline CDR1 is SQVTM and CDR2 ANQGSEA. The CDR3 extends over 15 amino acids. V was pared by 0 bases and J by 5 bases, with 9 bases of the junction left unmatched. CDR3 region: CSVEDLSQGLETQYF. In nucleotides, the CDR3 is TGCAGCGTTGAAGATCTATCACAGGGGCTTGAGACCCAGTACTTC.

The chain joins TRBV25-1 to TRBJ2-1; D is uncertain. The DNA end lines up better with TRBJ2-5; the J call may be wrong. The CDR3 contains 13 residues. CDR1 MGHDK and CDR2 SYGVNS come from the germline V gene. The CDR3 is CASSDRNGETQYF. Here the CDR3 DNA reads TGTGCCAGCAGTGACCGAAACGGGGAGACCCAGTACTTC.

This clonotype has ten or more counts. The chain combines TRBV12-3 or TRBV12-4 with TRBJ1-2; 9 nucleotides agree with TRBD1. CDR3 size: 14 residues. Trimming at V came to 3 bases and at J to 2 bases, leaving 1 base not matched to a gene. The CDR3 nucleotides read TGTGCCAGCAGTTTTGGGACAGGGAACTATGGCTACACCTTC. Protein product: CASSFGTGNYGYTF.

The rearrangement joins TRBV5-1 to TRBJ1-1; D not resolved. Germline assignment: CDR1 SGHRS and CDR2 YFSETQ. This CDR3 spans 14 amino acids. V lost 4 bases to trimming and J lost 4 bases, with 14 bases between them. The CDR3 loop is CASSQGGVGTEAFF. For the CDR3, the DNA is TGCGCCAGCAGCCAAGGCGGGGTGGGCACTGAAGCTTTCTTT.

The sample holds a few counts of this clonotype. The V gene is TRBV6-1, the J gene TRBJ1-4; TRBD1 might be the D (6 bases). Trimming pared 2 bases from V and 7 bases from J, leaving 14 bases between. The germline V gene encodes CDR1 MNHNS and CDR2 SASEGT. This CDR3 has 15 amino acids. The CDR3 loop reads CASSEQGKGGEKLFF. The DNA for the CDR3 is TGTGCCAGCAGTGAACAGGGGAAGGGCGGTGAAAAACTGTTTTTT.

Of note for this clonotype: The germline gene is not matched at one end of the junction; a read error may be the cause. J is TRBJ2-2 and V is TRBV10-3; perhaps TRBD2 as D (5 bases). The CDR3 consists of 13 residues. The germline V gene encodes CDR1 ENHRY and CDR2 SYGVKD. CDR3 coding DNA: TGTGCCACCGACCAGTTTAACACCGGGGAGCCGTTTTTT. Protein sequence: CATDQFNTGEPFF.

The chain has TRBV7-9 and TRBJ1-3; D is uncertain. With 2 bases removed from V and 4 bases from J, the gap between germline ends came to 9 bases. The CDR3 sequence is 14 residues long. In germline, CDR1 is SEHNR, CDR2 FQNEAQ (reference sequence). The CDR3 loop is CASSLNRVGNTIYF. CDR3 bases: TGTGCCAGCAGCTTAAATAGGGTCGGAAACACCATATATTTT.

The rearrangement joins TRBV7-3 to TRBJ2-3; D is ambiguous. CDR1 and CDR2 from the germline V gene are SGHTA and FQGTGA. Trimming cost V 4 bases and J 0 bases, with 11 bases left between them. The CDR3 runs to 15 residues. CDR3 coding DNA: TGTGCCAGCAGCTGGGGATTATTCAGCACAGATACGCAGTATTTT. Amino acid sequence: CASSWGLFSTDTQYF.

The V and J genes are TRBV7-9 and TRBJ2-5; a possible D gene is TRBD1 (6 bases). The germline V gene has CDR1 SEHNR and CDR2 FQNEAQ (reference sequence). V lost 5 bases and J 9 bases, leaving 13 bases between the germline ends. The CDR3 spans 12 residues. This chain's CDR3 is CASSPAGAPQYF. In DNA form, the CDR3 reads TGTGCCAGCAGCCCAGCAGGGGCCCCCCAGTACTTC. The variable domain in full, with the rest retrieved from reference TRBV7-9 and TRBJ2-5, is DTGVSQNPRHKITKRGQNVTFRCDPISEHNRLYWYRQTLGQGPEFLTYFQNEAQLEKSRLLSDRFSAERPKGSFSTLEIQRTEQGDSAMYLCASSPAGAPQYFGPGTRLLVL.

This clonotype was detected only a few times. One end of the junction is discordant with germline, which a read error may explain. The J gene is TRBJ1-2, the V gene TRBV7-2; the match to TRBD1 covers 8 bases. Germline CDR1 and CDR2: SGHTA and FQGNSA. The CDR3 is made up of 14 amino acids. CDR3 amino acids: CASSFATGVNGDTF. The DNA of the CDR3 is TGTGCCAGCAGCTTCGCGACAGGGGTTAATGGCGACACCTTC.

This clonotype was detected only a few times. The chain recombines TRBV20-1 with TRBJ2-5; 7 nucleotides align to TRBD1. The CDR3 is 12 residues long. Germline V gene sequence: CDR1 DFQATT, CDR2 SNEGSKA (reference sequence). V was clipped by 5 bases and J by 4 bases; unmatched bases: 4. CDR3 region: CSADRAGETQYF. DNA for the CDR3: TGCAGTGCTGACAGGGCAGGAGAGACCCAGTACTTC.

This CDR3 reads CASQPLAGDIYNEQFF. CDR3 in DNA: TGTGCCAGCCAGCCCCTAGCGGGAGATATCTACAATGAGCAGTTCTTC. The chain combines TRBV27 with TRBJ2-1; 10 nucleotides align to TRBD2. The CDR3 sequence is 16 residues long. From germline, CDR1 is MNHEY and CDR2 SMNVEV (reference sequence). V gave up 8 bases and J gave up 3 bases; unmatched junction bases: 10.

V is TRBV10-3 and J is TRBJ2-5; 12 bases match TRBD2. V was pared by 3 bases and J by 4 bases, with 9 bases of the junction left unmatched. CDR1 and CDR2 (germline): ENHRY, SYGVKD. CDR3 length equals 17 residues. CDR3 bases: TGTGCCATCAGTGAAGCTTCGACTAGCGGGGGACTAGAGACCCAGTACTTC. Translated: CAISEASTSGGLETQYF.

The chain combines TRBV12-3 or TRBV12-4 with TRBJ2-5, with D hard to call. The DNA end is a closer match to TRBJ2-7, so the J assignment may be wrong. CDR3 length equals 12 residues. The CDR3 loop reads CASSFLHYEQYF. The CDR3, as DNA: TGTGCCAGCAGTTTTCTCCACTACGAGCAGTACTTC.

This clonotype was observed at least ten times. The chain employs TRBV6-5 and TRBJ2-7; 7 bases are a match to TRBD1. CDR3 size: 14 residues. Trimming at V came to 6 bases and at J to 5 bases, leaving 10 bases not matched to a gene. Germline CDR1 and CDR2: MNHEY and SVGAGI. In DNA, the CDR3 is TGTGCCAGCAGCTTGGATCGGACAGGAGACGAGCAGTACTTC. This translates into CASSLDRTGDEQYF.